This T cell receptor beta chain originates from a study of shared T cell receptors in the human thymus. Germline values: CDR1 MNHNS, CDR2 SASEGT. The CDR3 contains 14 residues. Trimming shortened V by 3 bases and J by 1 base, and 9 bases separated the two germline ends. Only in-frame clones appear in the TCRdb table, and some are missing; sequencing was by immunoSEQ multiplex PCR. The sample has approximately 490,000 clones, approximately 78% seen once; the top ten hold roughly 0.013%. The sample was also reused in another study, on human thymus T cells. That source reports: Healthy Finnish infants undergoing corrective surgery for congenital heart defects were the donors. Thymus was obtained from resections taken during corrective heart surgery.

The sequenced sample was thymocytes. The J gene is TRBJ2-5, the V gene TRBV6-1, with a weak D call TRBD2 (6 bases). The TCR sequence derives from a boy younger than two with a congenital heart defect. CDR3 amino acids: CASSEGEVQETQYF. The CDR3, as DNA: TGTGCCAGCAGTGAGGGGGAGGTCCAAGAGACCCAGTACTTC.